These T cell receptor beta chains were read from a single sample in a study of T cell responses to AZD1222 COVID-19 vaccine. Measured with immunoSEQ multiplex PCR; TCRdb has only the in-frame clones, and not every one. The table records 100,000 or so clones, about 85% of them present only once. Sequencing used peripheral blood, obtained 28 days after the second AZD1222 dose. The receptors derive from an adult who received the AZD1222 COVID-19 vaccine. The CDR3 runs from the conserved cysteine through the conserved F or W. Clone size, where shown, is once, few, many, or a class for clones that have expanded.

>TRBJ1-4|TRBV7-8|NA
CASNTQAGSEKLFF
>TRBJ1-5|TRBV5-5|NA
CASSLVPSNQPQHF
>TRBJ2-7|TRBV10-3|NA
CAISRPLSAPGEQYF
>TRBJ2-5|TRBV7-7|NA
CASSRLAQETQYF
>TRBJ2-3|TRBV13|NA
CASSEGTGENTQYF
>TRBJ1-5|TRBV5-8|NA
CASSLGQYSNQPQHF
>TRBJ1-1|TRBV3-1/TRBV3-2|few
CASSQPGGQQAFF
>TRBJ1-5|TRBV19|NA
CASSKTGAQPQHF
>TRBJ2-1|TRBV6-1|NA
CASSDNGFYNEQFF
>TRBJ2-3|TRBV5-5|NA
CASSFPSGRDTDTQYF
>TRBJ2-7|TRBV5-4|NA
CASSPDGNIKGEQYF
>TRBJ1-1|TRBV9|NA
CASSTSGGMNTEAFF
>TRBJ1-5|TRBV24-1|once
CATSDSDRGANSNQPQHF
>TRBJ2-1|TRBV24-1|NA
CATSPTGHSYNEQFF
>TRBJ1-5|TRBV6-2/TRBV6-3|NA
CASSPQGGNQPQHF
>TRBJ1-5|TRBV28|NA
CASRTTGSLQYQPQHF
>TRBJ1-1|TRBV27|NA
CASSLQGYTEAFF
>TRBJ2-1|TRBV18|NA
CASSPKTGGVYNEQFF
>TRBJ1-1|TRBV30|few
CAWSGGNTEAFF
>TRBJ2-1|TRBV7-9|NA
CASSLFRDIVNEQFF
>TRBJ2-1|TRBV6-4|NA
CASSLHSSYNEQFF
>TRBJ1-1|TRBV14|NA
CASSPLTGNTEAFF
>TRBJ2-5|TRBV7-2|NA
CASSLAGGPETQYF
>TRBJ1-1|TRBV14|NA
CASSPSGTGGFLAEAFF
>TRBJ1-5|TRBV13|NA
CASSLGAGRDQPQHF
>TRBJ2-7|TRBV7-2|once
CASSLVSGTLAGGQYF
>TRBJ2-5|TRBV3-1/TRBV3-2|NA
CASSQVWAYSGSKKTQYF
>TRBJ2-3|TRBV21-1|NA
CASSEVGCGTGVRTDTQYF
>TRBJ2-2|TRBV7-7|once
CASSHRQGNTGELFF
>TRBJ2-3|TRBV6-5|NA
CASRLGGRSTDTQYF
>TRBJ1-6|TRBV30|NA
CAWSVPRTGGRSPLHF
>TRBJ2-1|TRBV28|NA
CASSLWQRTDYNEQFF
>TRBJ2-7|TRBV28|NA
CASSLLALPYEQYF